One and the same sample provided the 12 T cell receptor beta chains below, sequenced in a study of a mutant IDH1 vaccine in newly diagnosed glioma. Sequencing was performed with immunoSEQ multiplex PCR; in TCRdb, only in-frame clones are kept and a portion is missing. The sample lists 60,000 or so clones; around 80% were seen once. For these receptors, no antigen is known. Time point here: week 35, safety follow-up. Mutant IDH1 20-mer peptide, at 300 ug, made up each vaccine dose, with topical imiquimod. Material: PBMCs, obtained from a glioma patient whose treatment included an IDH1 peptide vaccine. The receptor set was obtained from a man under 40 with glioma.

The V call is TRBV11-2, the J call TRBJ1-1, with 9 bases lining up with TRBD1. V lost 5 bases, J lost 11 bases, and 6 bases stayed unmatched. In germline, CDR1 is SGHAT, CDR2 FQNNGV. This CDR3 has 12 amino acids. The CDR3 spells CASSQQGANAFF. Written as DNA, the CDR3 is TGTGCCAGCAGCCAACAGGGGGCTAACGCTTTCTTT.

The CDR3 loop reads CASSTGGGYNEQFF. The CDR3 bases are TGTGCCAGCAGCACGGGGGGCGGGTACAATGAGCAGTTCTTC. V is TRBV11-2 and J is TRBJ2-1; the D gene is possibly TRBD2 (7 bases). The CDR3 is 14 residues long. The ends were cut back, 5 bases at V and 4 bases at J, with 12 bases in the middle. Looked up from germline, CDR1 is SGHAT and CDR2 is FQNNGV. Full variable domain (remainder filled in from reference TRBV11-2 and TRBJ2-1): EAGVAQSPRYKIIEKRQSVAFWCNPISGHATLYWYQQILGQGPKLLIQFQNNGVVDDSQLPKDRFSAERLKGVDSTLKIQPAKLEDSAVYLCASSTGGGYNEQFFGPGTRLTVL.

The gene calls are TRBV6-1 and TRBJ1-6; unclear D gene. The germline V gene encodes CDR1 MNHNS and CDR2 SASEGT. The CDR3 is 14 residues long. V lost 4 bases to trimming and J lost 8 bases, with 12 bases between them. CDR3 nucleotides: TGTGCCAGCAGTGTAAGAGGAGACGATTCACCCCTCCACTTT. As protein: CASSVRGDDSPLHF.

Comments on this clone: A read error may produce the germline difference seen at one junction end. The same CDR3 is also encoded by other DNA sequences in this sample. The chain has TRBV4-1 and TRBJ1-2, with D possibly TRBD1 on 5 matching bases. This CDR3 comprises 16 residues. Germline V gene data show CDR1 as MGHRA and CDR2 as YSYEKL. CDR3 coding DNA: TGCGCCAGCAGCCAAGGGGCAGGGCGTCTCTCCTATGGCTACACCTTT. Amino acids: CASSQGAGRLSYGYTF.

The chain uses TRBV6-5 and TRBJ2-3, with 11 bases that match TRBD1. The ends lost 2 bases at V and 5 bases at J; junction bases unmatched: 3. The CDR3 spans 15 residues. In germline, CDR1 is MNHEY, CDR2 SVGAGI. DNA for the CDR3: TGTGCCAGCAGTTACGGACAGGGGGCAGTAGATACGCAGTATTTT. Protein: CASSYGQGAVDTQYF.

The chain recombines TRBV27 with TRBJ1-3; D gene uncertain. V was cut by 2 bases and J by 4 bases, with 15 bases left in between. CDR1 and CDR2 from the germline V gene are MNHEY and SMNVEV (reference sequence). The CDR3 contains 16 residues. The CDR3 protein is CASSLNPPIGGNTIYF. The CDR3 coding sequence is TGTGCCAGCAGTTTAAACCCCCCGATCGGGGGAAACACCATATATTTT.

This clone was observed a single time. V gene TRBV7-8 combines with J gene TRBJ1-5, with 8 nucleotides matching TRBD1. The CDR3 is made up of 16 amino acids. Germline V CDR1 and CDR2: SGHVS, FQNEAQ. V was clipped by 5 bases and J by 0 bases; unmatched bases: 6. CDR3 region: CASSPRTGNSNQPQHF. The CDR3 DNA is TGTGCCAGCAGCCCTCGGACAGGGAATAGCAATCAGCCCCAGCATTTT. The complete variable domain, with remaining parts taken from reference TRBV7-8 and TRBJ1-5, reads GAGVSQSPRYKVAKRGQDVALRCDPISGHVSLFWYQQALGQGPEFLTYFQNEAQLDKSGLPSDRFFAERPEGSVSTLKIQRTQQEDSAVYLCASSPRTGNSNQPQHFGDGTRLSIL.

The gene calls are TRBV7-6 and TRBJ1-2; D gene unclear. V was clipped by 10 bases and J by 4 bases, with 13 bases between them. In germline, CDR1 is SGHVS, CDR2 FNYEAQ. The CDR3 sequence is 12 residues long. The CDR3 bases are TGTGCCAAATCTCGAAAGACCTATGGCTACACCTTC. Protein sequence: CAKSRKTYGYTF. The entire variable domain, with the rest obtained from reference TRBV7-6 and TRBJ1-2, is as follows: GAGVSQSPRYKVTKRGQDVALRCDPISGHVSLYWYRQALGQGPEFLTYFNYEAQQDKSGLPNDRFSAERPEGSISTLTIQRTEQRDSAMYRCAKSRKTYGYTFGSGTRLTVV.

The rearrangement joins TRBV28 to TRBJ2-7; 7 bases line up with TRBD1. The CDR3 contains 13 residues. Germline CDR1 and CDR2: MDHEN and SYDVKM. Losses at the gene ends were 6 bases for V and 2 bases for J; bases not matched to a gene: 4. This CDR3 reads CASRGTAAYEQYF. The CDR3 DNA reads TGTGCCAGCAGGGGGACAGCTGCCTACGAGCAGTACTTC.

The chain is built from TRBV19 and TRBJ1-2; 7 positions match TRBD1. The germline V gene has CDR1 LNHDA and CDR2 SQIVND (reference sequence). Trimming cost V 6 bases and J 2 bases; bases outside gene matches: 6. The CDR3 is made up of 14 amino acids. The CDR3 here is CASSRDRANYGYTF. CDR3 sequence (DNA): TGTGCCAGTAGCAGAGACAGGGCGAACTATGGCTACACCTTC.

The chain combines TRBV28 with TRBJ2-7; tentative D call: TRBD1 (5 bases). V was clipped by 3 bases and J by 4 bases, with 10 bases between them. The CDR3 is 13 residues long. The germline V gene encodes CDR1 MDHEN and CDR2 SYDVKM. As DNA, the CDR3 is TGTGCCAGCAGTTTGTGGACACAATACGAGCAGTACTTC. It encodes CASSLWTQYEQYF.

J is TRBJ2-3 and V is TRBV2; D is unclear. Germline V lookup: CDR1 SNHLY, CDR2 FYNNEI. The CDR3 spans 13 residues. V lost 5 bases and J lost 3, with 9 bases in between. The CDR3 region is CASSFEATDTQYF. The CDR3 region has the DNA TGTGCCAGCAGTTTCGAGGCGACAGATACGCAGTATTTT.